A single sample is the source of the 30 T cell receptor beta chains below, sequenced in a study of blood T cells in healthy people across ages. Together with a sample-barcoded 5' primer, a J-beta primer mix was included in a second PCR lasting about 7 to 12 cycles. TCRdb re-derived calls from the 5' RACE reads in MiXCR, one entry per CDR3 protein. This table has approximately 800,000 distinct CDR3 sequences, 25% appearing once. These sequences were also reported in another study, on T cells of mothers and their children.

Sequencing used blood. The source of these receptors is a boy between 10 and 17 years old in good health.

The chain uses TRBV12-3 or TRBV12-4 and TRBJ2-4; tentatively, D is TRBD1 or TRBD2 (5 bases each). The CDR3 spans 15 residues. The V end was cut by 3 bases, the J end by 0 bases, with 9 bases between. CDR3 DNA sequence: TGTGCCAGCAGTTTTCACGGGGCAGCCAAAAACATTCAGTACTTC. Protein product: CASSFHGAAKNIQYF.

This clonotype has just a few counts. V gene TRBV15 combines with J gene TRBJ2-5; 8 nucleotides match TRBD1. The ends lost 5 bases at V and 4 bases at J; junction bases unmatched: 12. The CDR3 contains 16 residues. From germline, CDR1 is LNHNV and CDR2 YYDKDF (reference sequence). CDR3 residues: CATSGAGQGGGETQYF. The CDR3, as DNA: TGTGCCACCAGCGGCGCCGGACAGGGAGGAGGAGAGACCCAGTACTTC. The variable domain in full, with the rest retrieved from reference TRBV15 and TRBJ2-5, is DAMVIQNPRYQVTQFGKPVTLSCSQTLNHNVMYWYQQKSSQAPKLLFHYYDKDFNNEADTPDNFQSRRPNTSFCFLDIRSPGLGDTAMYLCATSGAGQGGGETQYFGPGTRLLVL.

This chain uses TRBV6-5 with TRBJ1-5; 12 bases map to TRBD1. Trimming cost V 0 bases and J 3 bases; bases outside gene matches: 3. CDR3 size: 17 residues. CDR1 is MNHEY and CDR2 is SVGAGI in the germline V gene. In DNA, the CDR3 is TGTGCCAGCAGTTACTCGGGACAGGGGGCCACCAATCAGCCCCAGCATTTT. It yields the protein CASSYSGQGATNQPQHF.

The J gene is TRBJ2-7, the V gene TRBV7-6, with TRBD2 identical over 13 bases. V lost 6 bases and J lost 3; bases outside the gene matches: 8. CDR1 and CDR2 from the germline V gene are SGHVS and FNYEAQ. CDR3 length: 16 amino acids. In DNA form, the CDR3 reads TGTGCCAGCAGACCAACTAGCGGGAGGGCTGGCTACGAGCAGTACTTC. It codes for CASRPTSGRAGYEQYF. Based on the CDR3 plus reference TRBV7-6 and TRBJ2-7, the full variable domain is GAGVSQSPRYKVTKRGQDVALRCDPISGHVSLYWYRQALGQGPEFLTYFNYEAQQDKSGLPNDRFSAERPEGSISTLTIQRTEQRDSAMYRCASRPTSGRAGYEQYFGPGTRLTVT.

Of note for this clonotype: Since the CDR3 does not end with the conserved phenylalanine or tryptophan, this likely comes from a read error. The chain links TRBV15 to TRBJ1-2; TRBD1 matches at 9 bases. The CDR3 is 15 residues long. Germline CDR1 LNHNV, CDR2 YYDKDF (reference sequence). The V gene end was trimmed by 3 bases and the J gene end by 6 bases; junction bases not matched to a gene: 8. The CDR3 loop is CATSRITGTGNGYTL. CDR3 nucleotide sequence: TGTGCCACCAGCAGGATCACCGGGACAGGGAATGGCTACACCCTC.

Only a few counts were recorded for this clonotype. The J gene is TRBJ2-4, the V gene TRBV12-3 or TRBV12-4; possible D gene TRBD1, 5 bases. V was clipped by 1 base and J by 2 bases, with 15 bases between them. The CDR3 is made up of 17 amino acids. CDR3 nucleotide sequence: TGTGCCAGCAGTTTAGGTGGGCAGGGTAGAACCAAAAACATTCAGTACTTC. Amino acid sequence: CASSLGGQGRTKNIQYF.

The chain employs TRBV14 and TRBJ1-2; D remains ambiguous. V was pared by 4 bases and J by 6 bases, with 18 bases between. The CDR3 spans 15 residues. Germline V gives CDR1 SGHDN, CDR2 FVKESK. As DNA, the CDR3 is TGTGCCAGCAGCCCCTTTCGGGGTTGGGTAAATGGCTACACCTTC. It codes for CASSPFRGWVNGYTF.

The chain recombines TRBV20-1 with TRBJ1-1, with D perhaps matching TRBD1 (5 bases). Trimming cost V 0 bases and J 0 bases, with 11 bases left between them. Germline loops: CDR1 DFQATT, CDR2 SNEGSKA (reference sequence). The CDR3 extends over 15 amino acids. The CDR3 sequence is CSARDGGGVNTEAFF. The CDR3 nucleotides read TGCAGTGCTAGAGATGGCGGGGGTGTGAACACTGAAGCTTTCTTT.

The chain is built from TRBV20-1 and TRBJ2-7; TRBD2 might be the D (5 bases). This CDR3 region has 10 residues. Germline V CDR1 and CDR2: DFQATT, SNEGSKA (reference sequence). CDR3 nucleotide sequence: TGCAGCCAAGGAGGTTACGAGCAGTACTTC. Residues: CSQGGYEQYF.

This clonotype appeared a few times. J is TRBJ2-2 and V is TRBV4-3, with D hard to call. This CDR3 comprises 15 residues. Looked up from germline, CDR1 is LGHNA and CDR2 is YSLEER. V shed 0 bases and J shed 6 bases, with 11 bases lying between them. CDR3 nucleotides: TGCGCCAGCAGCCAAGAAATAGGGCAAGCCGGGGAGCTGTTTTTT. This sequence encodes CASSQEIGQAGELFF.

This chain connects TRBV29-1 to TRBJ1-1, with D possibly being TRBD1 (5 bases). The V end lost 3 bases, the J end lost 8 bases, and 10 bases lay between the germline ends. The CDR3 covers 11 residues. From germline, CDR1 is SQVTM and CDR2 ANQGSEA. CDR3 nucleotide sequence: TGCAGCGTTGAGGCAGGGCCGGAAGCTTTCTTT. It encodes CSVEAGPEAFF.

The rearrangement joins TRBV29-1 to TRBJ1-5, with 9 bases aligning to TRBD1. The CDR3 sequence is 14 residues long. V lost 6 bases, J lost 9 bases, and 12 bases stayed unmatched. CDR1 is SQVTM, CDR2 ANQGSEA, per germline. The CDR3 protein is CSVAEQGAQGPQHF. The CDR3, as DNA: TGCAGCGTGGCAGAACAGGGGGCGCAGGGGCCCCAGCATTTT.

The chain combines TRBV7-9 with TRBJ2-3, with D unclear. Germline-derived CDR1 and CDR2 are SEHNR and FQNEAQ (reference sequence). The length of the CDR3 is 15 residues. Trimming took off 2 bases at V and 5 bases at J, with 14 bases between the two ends. The CDR3 reads CASSLLVGREDTQYF. CDR3 nucleotide sequence: TGTGCCAGCAGCTTATTGGTGGGAAGGGAAGATACGCAGTATTTT. Using reference TRBV7-9 and TRBJ2-3 for the parts outside the CDR3, the full variable domain is DTGVSQNPRHKITKRGQNVTFRCDPISEHNRLYWYRQTLGQGPEFLTYFQNEAQLEKSRLLSDRFSAERPKGSFSTLEIQRTEQGDSAMYLCASSLLVGREDTQYFGPGTRLTVL.

Concerning this clonotype: In this CDR3 the conserved last residue, phenylalanine or tryptophan, is missing, so a read error is likely. The J gene is TRBJ2-5, the V gene TRBV5-7, with TRBD1 identical over 8 bases. TRBV5-7 is given ORF status, its function remaining uncertain. The CDR3 runs 14 residues. V lost 4 bases to trimming and J lost 11 bases; unmatched junction nucleotides: 13. The CDR3, as DNA: TGTGCCAGCAGCCTAGGACAGGGTCATGAAGAGCAGTACTGC. The encoded protein is CASSLGQGHEEQYC.

The gene calls are TRBV7-9 and TRBJ2-5; 9 bases match TRBD1. The CDR3 sequence is 15 residues long. Germline assignment: CDR1 SEHNR and CDR2 FQNEAQ (reference sequence). Germline trimming cut 7 bases from V and 11 bases from J; bases unmatched to any gene: 17. The CDR3 DNA is TGTGCCAGCAACACGGACAGGGGCGCTGCAGAGGGTCAGTACTTC. Protein sequence: CASNTDRGAAEGQYF.

In its sample, this clonotype was seen a few times. The junction and the germline gene differ at one end; a read error may be behind it. V gene TRBV20-1 combines with J gene TRBJ2-4; 7 bases are a match to TRBD2. Per the germline V gene, CDR1 is DFQATT and CDR2 is SNEGSKA (reference sequence). This CDR3 region has 14 residues. The CDR3 DNA reads as TGCGGTGCTAGATCCCCTGGGGGGAGGGAAGGGGAGTACTTC. Residues: CGARSPGGREGEYF.

This clonotype was found a few times. This chain joins TRBV6-6 and TRBJ1-3; 7 nucleotides align to TRBD1. Trimming took 0 bases from V and 15 from J; bases not matched to a gene: 5. Per germline, CDR1 MNHNY and CDR2 SVGAGI (reference sequence). This CDR3 contains 12 residues. In DNA form, the CDR3 reads TGTGCCAGCAGTTACTCAGGGCAGGGGGAATATTTT. Protein: CASSYSGQGEYF.

The chain links TRBV6-2 or TRBV6-3 to TRBJ2-7; maybe TRBD1 (5 bases). Germline-derived CDR1 and CDR2 are MNHEY and SVGEGT. This CDR3 contains 16 residues. V was trimmed by 0 bases and J by 2 bases, leaving 14 bases between them. The CDR3 DNA reads as TGTGCCAGCAGTTACTCGGGGTGGCAGGGCACCTACGAGCAGTACTTC. This translates into CASSYSGWQGTYEQYF.

This chain uses TRBV6-5 with TRBJ1-2; the D gene is possibly TRBD1 (6 bases). Germline V gene lookup returns CDR1 MNHEY and CDR2 SVGAGI. The CDR3 totals 13 residues. V lost 5 bases to trimming and J lost 3 bases, with 10 bases between them. The CDR3 is CASSATGHYGYTF. CDR3 nucleotide sequence: TGTGCCAGCAGTGCGACAGGTCACTATGGCTACACCTTC.

V and J are TRBV6-2 or TRBV6-3 and TRBJ1-5; tentatively, D is TRBD1 (6 bases). There are 11 residues in the CDR3. Germline CDR1 reads MNHEY; CDR2 reads SVGEGT. V shed 6 bases and J shed 13 bases, with 13 bases lying between them. The CDR3, as DNA: TGTGCCAGCAGGGCCGGGACATTACAGCATTTT. Translated: CASRAGTLQHF.

The rearrangement joins TRBV28 to TRBJ1-2; 8 bases align to TRBD1. The CDR3 covers 13 residues. Germline CDR1 reads MDHEN; CDR2 reads SYDVKM. J was trimmed by 9 bases and V by 3 bases; bases with no gene match: 6. CDR3 sequence reads: CASSFGRGHSYTF. The DNA for the CDR3 is TGTGCCAGCAGTTTCGGCAGGGGGCATAGCTACACCTTC.

The CDR3: CASSVGPTTNEKLFF. CDR3 nucleotides: TGCGCCAGCAGCGTGGGACCAACAACTAATGAAAAACTGTTTTTT. The V call is TRBV5-1, the J call TRBJ1-4; maybe TRBD1 (5 bases). The CDR3 spans 15 residues. V was trimmed by 4 bases and J by 0 bases, leaving 10 bases between them. CDR1 SGHRS and CDR2 YFSETQ come from the germline V gene.

This clonotype was seen more than once but under ten times. The V call is TRBV14, the J call TRBJ2-1; D gene ambiguous. The CDR3 consists of 16 residues. Trimming pared 1 base from V and 0 bases from J, leaving 10 bases between. The germline V gene encodes CDR1 SGHDN and CDR2 FVKESK. The CDR3 coding sequence is TGTGCCAGCAGCCAAGCTCCGGGTTCCTCCTACAATGAGCAGTTCTTC. It encodes CASSQAPGSSYNEQFF.

This rearrangement joins TRBV20-1 to TRBJ2-1, with D possibly being TRBD1 or TRBD2 (5 bases each). Germline-derived CDR1 and CDR2 are DFQATT and SNEGSKA (reference sequence). Trimming removed 0 bases at V and 2 bases at J, with 20 bases between. CDR3 length equals 18 residues. In nucleotides, the CDR3 is TGCAGTGCTAGAGATCTCGGGGCACTTGACTGGCCCTACAATGAGCAGTTCTTC. Amino acid sequence: CSARDLGALDWPYNEQFF.

This clonotype was seen only a few times. This sequence joins TRBV5-1 and TRBJ1-5, with D possibly matching TRBD1 (5 bases). Trimming pared 4 bases from V and 0 bases from J, leaving 11 bases between. The CDR3 totals 15 residues. The germline V gene encodes CDR1 SGHRS and CDR2 YFSETQ. CDR3 DNA: TGCGCCAGCAGCCCTACAGGTAATAGCAATCAGCCCCAGCATTTT. Encoded protein: CASSPTGNSNQPQHF.

The chain joins TRBV12-3 or TRBV12-4 to TRBJ2-5, with D possibly matching TRBD2 (7 bases). With the DNA end fitting TRBJ2-7 better, the J assignment may be wrong. The CDR3 is 16 residues long. As DNA, the CDR3 is TGTGCCAGCAGCCGCCAGAATCAGCGGGACACCTACGAGCAGTACTTC. Translating it yields CASSRQNQRDTYEQYF.

This clonotype has a handful of counts. This chain connects TRBV20-1 to TRBJ1-1, with TRBD1 as a possible D gene (6 bases). Germline V CDR1 and CDR2: DFQATT, SNEGSKA (reference sequence). V was pared by 3 bases and J by 4 bases, with 9 bases between. The CDR3 covers 12 residues. This CDR3 reads CSASRDTTEAFF. CDR3 sequence (DNA): TGCAGTGCTAGCCGGGACACCACTGAAGCTTTCTTT.

There are many counts of this clonotype. The J gene is TRBJ2-7, the V gene TRBV18, with TRBD1 identical over 8 bases. V dropped 2 bases and J dropped 3; count of bases not matched to a gene: 9. Germline V gene data show CDR1 as KGHSH and CDR2 as LQKENI. The CDR3 has 16 amino acids. The CDR3 loop reads CASSPSGLTGDYEQYF. The CDR3 DNA reads TGTGCCAGCTCACCAAGTGGGTTGACAGGGGACTACGAGCAGTACTTC.

The genes are TRBV7-9 and TRBJ1-1, with TRBD1 as a possible D gene (5 bases). The CDR3 totals 13 residues. Germline CDR1 SEHNR, CDR2 FQNEAQ (reference sequence). Trimming cost V 4 bases and J 7 bases, with 13 bases left between them. The CDR3 is CASSYGGGDEAFF. In nucleotides, the CDR3 is TGTGCCAGCAGCTACGGTGGGGGGGATGAAGCTTTCTTT.

Details on this clonotype: One end of the junction is discordant with germline, which a read error may explain. The chain carries TRBV10-3 and TRBJ1-4, with D possibly being TRBD1 (5 bases). Germline CDR1 is ENHRY and CDR2 is SYGVKD. This CDR3 spans 14 amino acids. CDR3 DNA sequence: TGTGCCATCAGGGGGACTGAAGGGAAAGAAAGACTGTTTTTT. Protein product: CAIRGTEGKERLFF.